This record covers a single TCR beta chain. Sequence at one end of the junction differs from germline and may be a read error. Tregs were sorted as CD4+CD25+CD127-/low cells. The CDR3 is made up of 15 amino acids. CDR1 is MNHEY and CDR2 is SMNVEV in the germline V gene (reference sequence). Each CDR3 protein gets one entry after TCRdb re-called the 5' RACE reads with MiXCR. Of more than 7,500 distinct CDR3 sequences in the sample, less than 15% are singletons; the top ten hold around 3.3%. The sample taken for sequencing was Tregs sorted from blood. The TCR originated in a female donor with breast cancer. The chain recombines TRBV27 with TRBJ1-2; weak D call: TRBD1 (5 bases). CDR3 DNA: TGTGCCAGCAGTTTATTAGGGACTGGCAACTTTGGCTACACCTTC. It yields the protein CASSLLGTGNFGYTF.